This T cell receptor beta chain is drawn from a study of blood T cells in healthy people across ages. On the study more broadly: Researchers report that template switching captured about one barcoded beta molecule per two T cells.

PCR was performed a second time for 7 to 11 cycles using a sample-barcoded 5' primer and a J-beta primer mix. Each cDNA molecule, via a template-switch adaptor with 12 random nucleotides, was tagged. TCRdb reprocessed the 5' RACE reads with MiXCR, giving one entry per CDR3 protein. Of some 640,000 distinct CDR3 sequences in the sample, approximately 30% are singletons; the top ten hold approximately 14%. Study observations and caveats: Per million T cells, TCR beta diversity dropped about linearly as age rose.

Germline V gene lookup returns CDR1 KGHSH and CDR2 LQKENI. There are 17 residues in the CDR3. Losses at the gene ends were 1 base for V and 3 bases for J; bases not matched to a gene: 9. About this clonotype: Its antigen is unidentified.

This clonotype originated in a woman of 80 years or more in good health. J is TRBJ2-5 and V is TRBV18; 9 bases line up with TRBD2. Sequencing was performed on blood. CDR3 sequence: CASSPQAIAGVEETQYF. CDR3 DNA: TGTGCCAGCTCACCACAGGCTATAGCGGGGGTCGAAGAGACCCAGTACTTC.